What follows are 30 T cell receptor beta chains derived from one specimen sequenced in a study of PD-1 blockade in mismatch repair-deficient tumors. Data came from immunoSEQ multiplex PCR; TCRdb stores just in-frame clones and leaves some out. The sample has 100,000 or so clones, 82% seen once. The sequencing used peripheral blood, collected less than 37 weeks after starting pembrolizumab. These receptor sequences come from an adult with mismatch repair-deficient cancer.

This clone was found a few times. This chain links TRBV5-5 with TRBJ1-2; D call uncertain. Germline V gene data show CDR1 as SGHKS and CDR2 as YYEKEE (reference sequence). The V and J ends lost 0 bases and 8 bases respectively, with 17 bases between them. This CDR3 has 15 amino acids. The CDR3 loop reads CASSLASALPSGYTF. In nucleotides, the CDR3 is TGTGCCAGCAGCTTGGCGTCAGCTTTACCCTCCGGCTACACCTTC.

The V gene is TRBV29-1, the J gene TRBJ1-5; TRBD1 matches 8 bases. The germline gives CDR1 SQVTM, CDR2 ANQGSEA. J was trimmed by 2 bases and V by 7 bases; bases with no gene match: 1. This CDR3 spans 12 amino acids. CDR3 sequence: CSAGQGNQPQHF. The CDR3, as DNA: TGCAGCGCGGGACAGGGCAATCAGCCCCAGCATTTT.

CDR3 sequence reads: CASSESGVHEQYF. The CDR3 coding sequence is TGTGCCAGCAGTGAGTCCGGGGTCCACGAGCAGTACTTC. The gene calls are TRBV25-1 and TRBJ2-7, with a tentative D call TRBD2 (5 bases). There are 13 residues in the CDR3. V shed 3 bases and J shed 5 bases, with 11 bases lying between them. Germline V CDR1 and CDR2: MGHDK, SYGVNS.

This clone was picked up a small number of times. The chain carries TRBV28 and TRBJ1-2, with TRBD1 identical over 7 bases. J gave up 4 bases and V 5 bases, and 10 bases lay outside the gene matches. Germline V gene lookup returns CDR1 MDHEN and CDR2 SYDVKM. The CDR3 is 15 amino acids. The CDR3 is CASSKHRTGGYGYTF. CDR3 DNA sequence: TGTGCCAGCAGTAAACACCGGACAGGAGGCTATGGCTACACCTTC.

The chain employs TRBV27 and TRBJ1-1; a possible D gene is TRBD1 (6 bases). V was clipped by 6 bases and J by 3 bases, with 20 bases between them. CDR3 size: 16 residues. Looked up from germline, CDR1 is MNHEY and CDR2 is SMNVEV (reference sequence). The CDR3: CASREQGSRAYTEAFF. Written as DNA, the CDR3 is TGTGCCAGCAGGGAGCAGGGGTCGCGAGCGTACACTGAAGCTTTCTTT.

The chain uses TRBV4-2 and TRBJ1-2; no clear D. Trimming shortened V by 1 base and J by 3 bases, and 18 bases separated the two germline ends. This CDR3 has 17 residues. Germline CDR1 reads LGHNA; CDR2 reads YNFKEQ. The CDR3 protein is CASSQGAGSRVDYGYTF. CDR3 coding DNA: TGTGCCAGCAGCCAAGGGGCCGGGTCCCGGGTTGACTATGGCTACACCTTC.

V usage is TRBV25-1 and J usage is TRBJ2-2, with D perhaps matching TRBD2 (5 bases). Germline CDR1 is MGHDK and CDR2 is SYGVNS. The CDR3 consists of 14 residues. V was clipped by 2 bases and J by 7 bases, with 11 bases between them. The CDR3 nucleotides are TGTGCCAGCAGTGAAAGAGGGTTGGGCGGGGAGCTGTTTTTT. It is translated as CASSERGLGGELFF.

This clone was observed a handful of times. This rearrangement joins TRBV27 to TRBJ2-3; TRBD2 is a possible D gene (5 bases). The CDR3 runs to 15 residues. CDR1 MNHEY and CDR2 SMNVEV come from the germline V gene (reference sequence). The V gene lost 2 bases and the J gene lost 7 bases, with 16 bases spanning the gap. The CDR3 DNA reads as TGTGCCAGCAGTTTAGGGTCAGCCCCCGGGAATACGCAGTATTTT. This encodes CASSLGSAPGNTQYF.

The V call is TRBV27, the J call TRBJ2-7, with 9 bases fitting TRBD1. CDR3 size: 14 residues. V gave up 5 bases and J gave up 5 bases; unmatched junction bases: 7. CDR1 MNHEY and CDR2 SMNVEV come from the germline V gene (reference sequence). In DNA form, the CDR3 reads TGTGCCAGCAGTGTGGGACAGGGACTAAACGAGCAGTACTTC. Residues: CASSVGQGLNEQYF.

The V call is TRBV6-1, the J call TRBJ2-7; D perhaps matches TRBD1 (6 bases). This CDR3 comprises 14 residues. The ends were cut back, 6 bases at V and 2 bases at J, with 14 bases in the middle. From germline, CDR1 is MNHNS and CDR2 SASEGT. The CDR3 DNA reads TGTGCCAGCAGGAGGGGGACGGATACCTACGAGCAGTACTTC. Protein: CASRRGTDTYEQYF.

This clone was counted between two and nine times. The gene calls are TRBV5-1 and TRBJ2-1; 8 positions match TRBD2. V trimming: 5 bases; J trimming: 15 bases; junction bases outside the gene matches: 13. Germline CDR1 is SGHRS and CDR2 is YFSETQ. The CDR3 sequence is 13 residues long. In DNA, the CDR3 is TGCGCCAGCAGAGACTTTGGGCGGGAGGAAGGGTTCTTC. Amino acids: CASRDFGREEGFF.

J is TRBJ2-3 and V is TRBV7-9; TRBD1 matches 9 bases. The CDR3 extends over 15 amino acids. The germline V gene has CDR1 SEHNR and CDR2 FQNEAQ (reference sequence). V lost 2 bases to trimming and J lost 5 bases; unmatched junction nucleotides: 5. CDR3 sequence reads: CASSLKDRGEDTQYF. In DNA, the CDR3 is TGTGCCAGCAGCTTAAAGGACAGGGGAGAAGATACGCAGTATTTT.

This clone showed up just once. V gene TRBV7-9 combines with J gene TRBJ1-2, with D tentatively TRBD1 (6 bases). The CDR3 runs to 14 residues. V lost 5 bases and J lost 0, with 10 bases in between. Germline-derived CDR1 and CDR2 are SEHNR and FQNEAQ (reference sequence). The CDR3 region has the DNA TGTGCCAGCAGCCAGGACAGAGCTAACTATGGCTACACCTTC. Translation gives CASSQDRANYGYTF.

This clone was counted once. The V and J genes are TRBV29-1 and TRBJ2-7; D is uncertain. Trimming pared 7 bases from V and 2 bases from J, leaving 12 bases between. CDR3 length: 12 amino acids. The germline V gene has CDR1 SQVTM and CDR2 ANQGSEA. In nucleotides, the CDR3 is TGCAGCGCTCTTATAGGAACCTACGAGCAGTACTTC. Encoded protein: CSALIGTYEQYF.

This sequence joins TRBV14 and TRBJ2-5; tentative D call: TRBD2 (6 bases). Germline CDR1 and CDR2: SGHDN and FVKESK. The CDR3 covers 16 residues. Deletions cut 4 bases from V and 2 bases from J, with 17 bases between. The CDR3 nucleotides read TGTGCCAGCAGCCCCTTCCGGGGGATGGGACAAGAGACCCAGTACTTC. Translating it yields CASSPFRGMGQETQYF.

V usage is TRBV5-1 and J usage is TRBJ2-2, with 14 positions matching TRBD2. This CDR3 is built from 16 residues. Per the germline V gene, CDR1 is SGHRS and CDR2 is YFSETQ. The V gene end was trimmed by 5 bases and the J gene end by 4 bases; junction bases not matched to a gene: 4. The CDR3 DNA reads TGCGCCAGCAGATCCGGGACTAGCGGGAGCACCGGGGAGCTGTTTTTT. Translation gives CASRSGTSGSTGELFF.

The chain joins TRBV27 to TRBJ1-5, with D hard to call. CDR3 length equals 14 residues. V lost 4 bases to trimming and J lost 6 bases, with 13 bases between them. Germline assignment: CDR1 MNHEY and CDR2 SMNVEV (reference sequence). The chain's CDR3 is CASSSWGAGQPQHF. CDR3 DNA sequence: TGTGCCAGCAGTTCGTGGGGTGCGGGTCAGCCCCAGCATTTT.

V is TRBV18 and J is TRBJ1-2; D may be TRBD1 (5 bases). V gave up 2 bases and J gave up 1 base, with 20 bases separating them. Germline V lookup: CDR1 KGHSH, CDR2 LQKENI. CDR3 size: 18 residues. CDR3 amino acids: CASSPRAQDQALNYGYTF. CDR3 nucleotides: TGTGCCAGCTCACCAAGGGCACAGGACCAAGCTCTTAACTATGGCTACACCTTC.

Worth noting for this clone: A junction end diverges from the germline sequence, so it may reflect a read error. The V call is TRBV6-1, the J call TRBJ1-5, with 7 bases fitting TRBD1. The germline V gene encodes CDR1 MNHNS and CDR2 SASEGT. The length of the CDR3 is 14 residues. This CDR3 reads CASREGQVNQPQHF. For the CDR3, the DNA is TGTGCCAGCAGAGAAGGACAGGTTAATCAGCCCCAGCATTTT.

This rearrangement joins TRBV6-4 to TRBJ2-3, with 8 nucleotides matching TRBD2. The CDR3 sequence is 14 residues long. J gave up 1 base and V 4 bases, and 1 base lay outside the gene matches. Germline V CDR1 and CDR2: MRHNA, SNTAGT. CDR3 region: CASSALAGTDTQYF. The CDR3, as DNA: TGTGCCAGCAGTGCACTAGCGGGCACAGATACGCAGTATTTT.

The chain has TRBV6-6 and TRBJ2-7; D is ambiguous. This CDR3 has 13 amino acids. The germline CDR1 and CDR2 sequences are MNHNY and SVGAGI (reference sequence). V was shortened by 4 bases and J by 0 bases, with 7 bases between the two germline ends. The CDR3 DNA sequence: TGTGCCAGCAGTTTTCTGAGCTCCTACGAGCAGTACTTC. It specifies CASSFLSSYEQYF.

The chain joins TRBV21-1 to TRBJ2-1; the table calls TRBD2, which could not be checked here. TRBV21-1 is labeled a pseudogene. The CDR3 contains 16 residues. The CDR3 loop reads CASSKLGGALYNEQFF. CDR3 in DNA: TGTGCCAGCAGCAAATTGGGGGGGGCACTTTACAATGAGCAGTTCTTC.

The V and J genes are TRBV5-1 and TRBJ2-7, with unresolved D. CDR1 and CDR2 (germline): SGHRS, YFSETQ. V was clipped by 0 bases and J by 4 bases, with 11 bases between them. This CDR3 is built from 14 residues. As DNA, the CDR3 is TGCGCCAGCAGCTTGGGCCAGGAGATATACGAGCAGTACTTC. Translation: CASSLGQEIYEQYF.

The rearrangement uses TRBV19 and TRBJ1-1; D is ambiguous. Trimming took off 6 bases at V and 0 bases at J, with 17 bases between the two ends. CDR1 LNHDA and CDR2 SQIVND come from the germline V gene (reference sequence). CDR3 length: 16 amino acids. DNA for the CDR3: TGTGCCAGTAGCGCGTCGCAAAAAACAGTGAACACTGAAGCTTTCTTT. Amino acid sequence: CASSASQKTVNTEAFF. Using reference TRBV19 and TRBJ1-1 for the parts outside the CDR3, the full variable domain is DGGITQSPKYLFRKEGQNVTLSCEQNLNHDAMYWYRQDPGQGLRLIYYSQIVNDFQKGDIAEGYSVSREKKESFPLTVTSAQKNPTAFYLCASSASQKTVNTEAFFGQGTRLTVV.

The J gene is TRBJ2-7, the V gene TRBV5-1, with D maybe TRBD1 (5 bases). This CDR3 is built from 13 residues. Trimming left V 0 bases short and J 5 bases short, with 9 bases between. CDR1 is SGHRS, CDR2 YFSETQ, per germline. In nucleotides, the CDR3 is TGCGCCAGCAGCTTGGGTCCAGGGAACGAGCAGTACTTC. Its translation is CASSLGPGNEQYF.

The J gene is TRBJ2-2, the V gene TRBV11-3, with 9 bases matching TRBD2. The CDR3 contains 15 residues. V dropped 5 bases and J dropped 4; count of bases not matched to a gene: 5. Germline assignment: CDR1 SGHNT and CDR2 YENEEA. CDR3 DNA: TGTGCCAGCAGCCCGGGACTAGCAGTCACCGGGGAGCTGTTTTTT. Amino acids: CASSPGLAVTGELFF.

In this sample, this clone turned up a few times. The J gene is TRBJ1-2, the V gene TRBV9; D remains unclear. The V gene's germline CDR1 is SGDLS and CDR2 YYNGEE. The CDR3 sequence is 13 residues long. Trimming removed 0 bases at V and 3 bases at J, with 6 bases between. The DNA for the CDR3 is TGTGCCAGCAGCGTAGATCGGGACTATGGCTACACCTTC. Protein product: CASSVDRDYGYTF.

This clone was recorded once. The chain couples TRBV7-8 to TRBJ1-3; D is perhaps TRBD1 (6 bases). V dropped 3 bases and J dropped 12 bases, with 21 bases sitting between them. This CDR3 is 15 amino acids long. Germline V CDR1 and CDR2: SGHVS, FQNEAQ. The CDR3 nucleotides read TGTGCCAGCAGCTTCTCCGGGACAAGGGATGGGGTCATATATTTT. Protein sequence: CASSFSGTRDGVIYF.

In DNA form, the CDR3 reads TGTGCCAGCAGCTGGGGACAGGGGACCTACGAGCAGTACTTC. As protein: CASSWGQGTYEQYF. The genes are TRBV5-6 and TRBJ2-7; 10 bases fit TRBD1. The V and J ends lost 3 bases and 2 bases, in that order; junction bases with no gene match: 2. This CDR3 comprises 14 residues. Germline assignment: CDR1 SGHDT and CDR2 YYEEEE. The whole variable domain, filled in from reference TRBV5-6 and TRBJ2-7, reads DAGVTQSPTHLIKTRGQQVTLRCSPKSGHDTVSWYQQALGQGPQFIFQYYEEEERQRGNFPDRFSGHQFPNYSSELNVNALLLGDSALYLCASSWGQGTYEQYFGPGTRLTVT.

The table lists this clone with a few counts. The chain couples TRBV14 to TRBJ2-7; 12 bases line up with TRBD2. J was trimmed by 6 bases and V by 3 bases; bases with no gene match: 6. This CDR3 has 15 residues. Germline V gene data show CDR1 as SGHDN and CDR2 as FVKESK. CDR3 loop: CASSHPTSGSAEQYF. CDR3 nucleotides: TGTGCCAGCAGCCACCCGACTAGCGGGAGCGCCGAGCAGTACTTC.